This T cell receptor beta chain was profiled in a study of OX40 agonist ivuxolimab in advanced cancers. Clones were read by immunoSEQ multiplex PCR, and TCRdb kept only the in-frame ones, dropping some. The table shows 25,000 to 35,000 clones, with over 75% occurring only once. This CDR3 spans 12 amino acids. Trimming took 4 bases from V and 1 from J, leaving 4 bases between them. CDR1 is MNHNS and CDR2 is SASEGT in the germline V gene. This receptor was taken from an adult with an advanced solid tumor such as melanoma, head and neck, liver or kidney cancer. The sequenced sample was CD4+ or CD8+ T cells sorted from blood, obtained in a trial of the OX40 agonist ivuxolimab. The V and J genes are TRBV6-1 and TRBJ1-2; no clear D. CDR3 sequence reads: CASSGSNYGYTF. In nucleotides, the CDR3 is TGTGCCAGCAGTGGTAGTAACTATGGCTACACCTTC.